This entry lists 15 T cell receptor beta chains sequenced from one sample in a study of identical twins. From the 5' RACE reads, TCRdb called clonotypes with MiXCR, one entry per CDR3 protein. The table has nearly 200,000 distinct CDR3 sequences, more than 15% seen once. These sequences were also reported in another study, on T cells expressing NK-cell markers.

The sequenced sample consisted of CD8+ T cells sorted from blood. These receptors were taken from a woman younger than 30 in good health.

This clonotype was detected a few times. The rearrangement links TRBV12-3 or TRBV12-4 to TRBJ2-1; perhaps TRBD2 as D (6 bases). V gave up 3 bases and J gave up 2 bases, with 17 bases separating them. This CDR3 is 17 amino acids long. DNA for the CDR3: TGTGCCAGCAGTTTGGAGGGGTCCACCTATACCTACAATGAGCAGTTCTTC. This encodes CASSLEGSTYTYNEQFF.

This clonotype has ten or more counts. V usage is TRBV7-8 and J usage is TRBJ2-1; D remains ambiguous. V lost 1 base, J lost 3 bases, and 10 bases lay in between. In germline, CDR1 is SGHVS, CDR2 FQNEAQ. The CDR3 extends over 15 amino acids. Here the CDR3 reads CASSLVPLDYNEQFF. CDR3 bases: TGTGCCAGCAGCTTAGTTCCCCTAGACTACAATGAGCAGTTCTTC.

The sample holds a few counts of this clonotype. The V call is TRBV27, the J call TRBJ2-7; D possibly corresponds to TRBD1 (6 bases). The CDR3 has 14 residues. Trimming pared 2 bases from V and 3 bases from J, leaving 11 bases between. Germline V gene data show CDR1 as MNHEY and CDR2 as SMNVEV (reference sequence). CDR3 sequence reads: CASSLVGANYEQYF. The CDR3 nucleotides are TGTGCCAGCAGTTTAGTGGGGGCCAACTACGAGCAGTACTTC.

V usage is TRBV19 and J usage is TRBJ2-1; D assignment may be TRBD1 or TRBD2 (5 bases each). Trimming took 8 bases from V and 1 from J, leaving 15 bases between them. This CDR3 is 15 amino acids long. Germline V gene lookup returns CDR1 LNHDA and CDR2 SQIVND (reference sequence). The CDR3 here is CASRGTGVSYNEQFF. In DNA, the CDR3 is TGTGCCAGTCGAGGGACCGGAGTTTCCTACAATGAGCAGTTCTTC.

This clonotype has just a few counts. The genes are TRBV7-9 and TRBJ2-7; TRBD1 agrees at 7 bases. V was clipped by 5 bases and J by 2 bases; unmatched bases: 6. This CDR3 region has 14 residues. The germline CDR1 and CDR2 sequences are SEHNR and FQNEAQ (reference sequence). Here the CDR3 DNA reads TGTGCCAGCAGCCCTGTGACAGGGACCTACGAGCAGTACTTC. Protein product: CASSPVTGTYEQYF.

The genes are TRBV5-6 and TRBJ2-5, with D maybe TRBD2 (6 bases). This CDR3 has 15 residues. Trimming left V 0 bases short and J 5 bases short, with 14 bases between. Germline V gene data show CDR1 as SGHDT and CDR2 as YYEEEE. The CDR3 is CASSLVGTWIETQYF. As DNA, the CDR3 is TGTGCCAGCAGCTTGGTGGGGACTTGGATCGAGACCCAGTACTTC. Full variable domain (outside the CDR3, taken from reference TRBV5-6 and TRBJ2-5): DAGVTQSPTHLIKTRGQQVTLRCSPKSGHDTVSWYQQALGQGPQFIFQYYEEEERQRGNFPDRFSGHQFPNYSSELNVNALLLGDSALYLCASSLVGTWIETQYFGPGTRLLVL.

This clonotype was seen a handful of times. The chain couples TRBV30 to TRBJ2-7, with 9 bases fitting TRBD2. V gave up 5 bases and J gave up 5 bases; unmatched junction bases: 13. Per the germline V gene, CDR1 is GTSNPN and CDR2 is SVGIG (reference sequence). This CDR3 comprises 15 residues. The CDR3: CAWGSTSGLTHEQYF. The DNA for the CDR3 is TGTGCCTGGGGCTCGACTAGCGGATTAACCCACGAGCAGTACTTC.

This clonotype was counted at least ten times. V and J are TRBV12-3 or TRBV12-4 and TRBJ2-1, with 9 bases that match TRBD1. This CDR3 contains 14 residues. J gave up 4 bases and V 5 bases, and 3 bases lay outside the gene matches. As DNA, the CDR3 is TGTGCCAGCAGTCTACAGGGGGCTTACAATGAGCAGTTCTTC. This gives the protein CASSLQGAYNEQFF.

This clonotype was detected a few times. V and J are TRBV20-1 and TRBJ2-2; no firm D call. The V and J ends lost 3 bases and 6 bases respectively, with 5 bases between them. The CDR3 runs to 11 residues. Germline V CDR1 and CDR2: DFQATT, SNEGSKA (reference sequence). The CDR3 is CSARAAGELFF. CDR3 nucleotides: TGCAGTGCTAGGGCTGCCGGGGAGCTGTTTTTT.

This clonotype was detected ten times or more. The chain combines TRBV18 with TRBJ2-1; D remains unclear. Germline loops: CDR1 KGHSH, CDR2 LQKENI. There are 15 residues in the CDR3. Trimming left V 6 bases short and J 1 base short, with 13 bases between. CDR3 region: CASSRRDWSYNEQFF. The CDR3, as DNA: TGTGCCAGCTCCCGGAGAGATTGGTCCTACAATGAGCAGTTCTTC.

The sample holds many counts of this clonotype. The chain carries TRBV12-3 or TRBV12-4 and TRBJ2-1; 8 bases are shared with TRBD2. This CDR3 comprises 16 residues. V was clipped by 5 bases and J by 0 bases; unmatched bases: 6. The CDR3 region is CASSPRAGGSYNEQFF. Written as DNA, the CDR3 is TGTGCCAGCAGTCCAAGGGCGGGGGGCTCCTACAATGAGCAGTTCTTC.

The genes are TRBV6-2 or TRBV6-3 and TRBJ2-1; D gene ambiguous. Germline CDR1 is MNHEY and CDR2 is SVGEGT. Trimming removed 2 bases at V and 2 bases at J, with 7 bases between. The CDR3 covers 14 residues. The CDR3 DNA reads as TGTGCCAGCAGTTACCTGAATACCTACAATGAGCAGTTCTTC. It encodes CASSYLNTYNEQFF.

This chain connects TRBV27 to TRBJ1-5, with a possible D match to TRBD1 (5 bases). The CDR3 covers 12 residues. Trimming took off 5 bases at V and 6 bases at J, with 8 bases between the two ends. The germline CDR1 and CDR2 sequences are MNHEY and SMNVEV (reference sequence). As DNA, the CDR3 is TGTGCCAGCAGTAACGGGGGTCAGCCCCAGCATTTT. Encoded protein: CASSNGGQPQHF.

The chain couples TRBV3-1 to TRBJ1-2; no clear D gene. Trimming stripped 1 base from V and 7 bases from J, with 22 bases between. CDR1 LGHDT and CDR2 YNNKEL come from the germline V gene (reference sequence). CDR3 length: 17 residues. CDR3 loop: CASSQVIRTQRIGGYTF. In DNA, the CDR3 is TGTGCCAGCAGCCAAGTCATTAGGACGCAGAGGATCGGTGGCTACACCTTC.

This clonotype was observed a few times. The chain has TRBV10-2 and TRBJ2-3, with 7 bases matching TRBD1. In germline, CDR1 is WSHSY, CDR2 SAAADI. The CDR3 consists of 16 residues. Trimming removed 0 bases from V and 2 bases from J; junction bases left unmatched: 5. Here the CDR3 reads CASSESRTGTTDTQYF. CDR3 bases: TGCGCCAGCAGTGAGTCAAGGACAGGAACCACAGATACGCAGTATTTT.